Shown below are 20 T cell receptor beta chains from a single sample sequenced in a study of CD8+CD57+ T cells in acquired aplastic anemia. TCR beta VDJ and CDR3 profiles were obtained from a genomic DNA template. A single record per CDR3 protein comes from TCRdb applying MiXCR to the reads. The sample lists about 190,000 distinct CDR3 sequences, around 50% seen once, with about 17% in the top ten. The source material was sorted CD4+, CD8+, or CD8+CD57+ T cells (not recorded which) from PBMCs. All receptors derive from a human donor in good health, serving as a control.

With regard to this clonotype: One junction end disagrees with the germline gene, perhaps due to a read error. This chain links TRBV5-5 with TRBJ2-2; 10 nucleotides agree with TRBD2. This CDR3 comprises 18 residues. CDR1 is SGHKS, CDR2 YYEKEE, per germline (reference sequence). CDR3 region: CAGSLGLAGGSNTGELFF. The CDR3 DNA reads TGTGCCGGCAGCTTGGGATTAGCGGGGGGTTCGAACACCGGGGAGCTGTTTTTT.

This clonotype was detected many times. This sequence joins TRBV6-2 or TRBV6-3 and TRBJ2-1; 12 positions agree with TRBD2. Looked up from germline, CDR1 is MNHEY and CDR2 is SVGEGT. After removal of 6 bases from V and 6 bases from J, the junction contained 6 bases not matched to a gene. The CDR3 sequence is 15 residues long. The CDR3 loop reads CASRASGGAPNEQFF. In DNA form, the CDR3 reads TGTGCCAGCAGGGCTAGCGGGGGGGCCCCCAATGAGCAGTTCTTC.

The rearrangement uses TRBV7-9 and TRBJ1-3; D gene ambiguous. The length of the CDR3 is 12 residues. Per the germline V gene, CDR1 is SEHNR and CDR2 is FQNEAQ (reference sequence). Deletions cut 8 bases from V and 4 bases from J, with 9 bases between. Here the CDR3 DNA reads TGTGCCAGCGGCTGGGAAGGAAACACCATATATTTT. Amino acid sequence: CASGWEGNTIYF.

The genes are TRBV12-3 or TRBV12-4 and TRBJ2-5; 8 nucleotides match TRBD1. CDR3 length equals 15 residues. V shed 6 bases and J 2 bases; nucleotides not matched to a gene: 8. CDR3 sequence reads: CASSGMTGEQETQYF. The CDR3, as DNA: TGTGCCAGCAGCGGGATGACAGGGGAACAAGAGACCCAGTACTTC.

This clonotype was detected many times. The V and J genes are TRBV15 and TRBJ2-7; no firm D call. Germline CDR1 and CDR2: LNHNV and YYDKDF (reference sequence). The CDR3 consists of 17 residues. Between the trimmed V and J ends, which lost 0 bases and 2 bases, there was a span of 17 bases. CDR3 DNA: TGTGCCACCAGCAGAGATACTTCCTACTTTCAGACCTACGAGCAGTACTTC. This codes for CATSRDTSYFQTYEQYF.

This clonotype has a count of ten or more. The gene calls are TRBV7-2 and TRBJ2-7; TRBD1 is a possible D gene (6 bases). The CDR3 runs to 15 residues. Germline V gene lookup returns CDR1 SGHTA and CDR2 FQGNSA. Trimming cost V 5 bases and J 3 bases, with 17 bases left between them. The CDR3, as DNA: TGTGCCAGCAGCCCTCGGACAGATTCTAGCTACGAGCAGTACTTC. Its protein product is CASSPRTDSSYEQYF.

There are a few counts of this clonotype. V gene TRBV10-1 combines with J gene TRBJ2-1; 9 bases agree with TRBD2. The germline gives CDR1 WNHNN, CDR2 SYGVQD (reference sequence). The CDR3 is 14 amino acids. V trimming: 4 bases; J trimming: 8 bases; junction bases outside the gene matches: 6. CDR3 in amino acids: CASSAAGGSHEQFF. CDR3 sequence (DNA): TGCGCCAGCAGTGCGGCGGGGGGGTCCCATGAGCAGTTCTTC.

The chain recombines TRBV7-3 with TRBJ1-4, with 7 bases aligning to TRBD1. V trimming: 3 bases; J trimming: 8 bases; junction bases outside the gene matches: 9. This CDR3 comprises 15 residues. The germline V gene has CDR1 SGHTA and CDR2 FQGTGA. CDR3 residues: CASSLVDRVGEKLFF. CDR3 bases: TGTGCCAGCAGCTTGGTTGACAGGGTTGGGGAAAAACTGTTTTTT. Variable domain in full (rest from reference TRBV7-3 and TRBJ1-4): GAGVSQTPSNKVTEKGKYVELRCDPISGHTALYWYRQSLGQGPEFLIYFQGTGAADDSGLPNDRFFAVRPEGSVSTLKIQRTERGDSAVYLCASSLVDRVGEKLFFGSGTQLSVL.

This chain's CDR3 is CASSFLRGSAQPQHF. CDR3 bases: TGTGCCAGCAGTTTCCTCAGGGGGTCCGCTCAGCCCCAGCATTTT. The chain employs TRBV28 and TRBJ1-5; TRBD1 agrees at 7 bases. The CDR3 runs to 15 residues. The germline V gene has CDR1 MDHEN and CDR2 SYDVKM. V dropped 3 bases and J dropped 6; count of bases not matched to a gene: 8.

The J gene is TRBJ1-6, the V gene TRBV7-2; 7 bases align to TRBD1. Looked up from germline, CDR1 is SGHTA and CDR2 is FQGNSA. The CDR3 length is 17 residues. With V trimmed by 1 base and J by 3 bases, 6 bases remained unmatched. This CDR3 reads CASSLDDREGYNSPLHF. Here the CDR3 DNA reads TGTGCCAGCAGCTTAGATGACAGGGAAGGCTATAATTCACCCCTCCACTTT. The variable domain in full, with the rest retrieved from reference TRBV7-2 and TRBJ1-6, is GAGVSQSPSNKVTEKGKDVELRCDPISGHTALYWYRQSLGQGLEFLIYFQGNSAPDKSGLPSDRFSAERTGGSVSTLTIQRTQQEDSAVYLCASSLDDREGYNSPLHFGNGTRLTVT.

The rearrangement uses TRBV3-1 and TRBJ2-2, with D possibly being TRBD1 or TRBD2 (7 bases each). This CDR3 is 15 amino acids long. Deletions cut 4 bases from V and 6 bases from J, with 15 bases between. Germline V gene lookup returns CDR1 LGHDT and CDR2 YNNKEL (reference sequence). This CDR3 is CASSPGAGGAGELFF. The CDR3 DNA reads as TGTGCCAGCAGCCCGGGGGCAGGGGGGGCCGGGGAGCTGTTTTTT.

The rearrangement links TRBV11-3 to TRBJ2-3; 15 positions agree with TRBD2. Looked up from germline, CDR1 is SGHNT and CDR2 is YENEEA. Trimming at V came to 5 bases and at J to 5 bases, leaving 8 bases not matched to a gene. The CDR3 length is 17 residues. The CDR3 nucleotides read TGTGCCAGCAGCCACGGACTAGCGGGGGGGCCTGAAGATACGCAGTATTTT. Translating it yields CASSHGLAGGPEDTQYF.

This clonotype was observed once. The CDR3 loop is CSVEGGRSFNYGYTF. DNA of the CDR3: TGCAGCGTTGAAGGGGGACGTTCCTTTAACTATGGCTACACCTTC. The chain has TRBV29-1 and TRBJ1-2; possibly TRBD1 for D (5 bases). In germline, CDR1 is SQVTM, CDR2 ANQGSEA. Trimming took 1 base from V and 1 from J, leaving 13 bases between them. This CDR3 is built from 15 residues.

The J gene is TRBJ2-7, the V gene TRBV7-2; 8 bases line up with TRBD2. CDR1 and CDR2 from the germline V gene are SGHTA and FQGNSA. Losses at the gene ends were 4 bases for V and 4 bases for J; bases not matched to a gene: 6. The CDR3 loop spans 14 amino acids. The CDR3 reads CASSSAGGAYEQYF. Here the CDR3 DNA reads TGTGCCAGCAGCTCCGCGGGGGGCGCTTACGAGCAGTACTTC.

This rearrangement joins TRBV14 to TRBJ1-1; possibly TRBD1 for D (6 bases). Germline CDR1 and CDR2: SGHDN and FVKESK. The CDR3 is made up of 16 amino acids. Trimming stripped 2 bases from V and 1 base from J, with 14 bases between. The CDR3 spells CASSQQGQGPNTEAFF. The CDR3 bases are TGTGCCAGCAGCCAACAGGGGCAGGGGCCGAACACTGAAGCTTTCTTT. The full variable domain, in which reference TRBV14 and TRBJ1-1 provide the parts outside the CDR3, is EAGVTQFPSHSVIEKGQTVTLRCDPISGHDNLYWYRRVMGKEIKFLLHFVKESKQDESGMPNNRFLAERTGGTYSTLKVQPAELEDSGVYFCASSQQGQGPNTEAFFGQGTRLTVV.

This rearrangement joins TRBV7-9 to TRBJ2-7; 8 nucleotides line up with TRBD1. V lost 1 base and J lost 2; bases outside the gene matches: 4. CDR1 and CDR2 from the germline V gene are SEHNR and FQNEAQ (reference sequence). This CDR3 spans 15 amino acids. The DNA for the CDR3 is TGTGCCAGCAGCTTAGAGCAGGGGGCCACCTACGAGCAGTACTTC. Protein product: CASSLEQGATYEQYF.

This clonotype has ten or more counts. This chain links TRBV7-2 with TRBJ2-7; weak D call: TRBD1 (6 bases). Germline assignment: CDR1 SGHTA and CDR2 FQGNSA. The CDR3 extends over 16 amino acids. Trimming removed 7 bases at V and 0 bases at J, with 19 bases between. The DNA for the CDR3 is TGTGCCAGCACCCTACCAGGGGTTTGGAGCTCCTACGAGCAGTACTTC. Translation gives CASTLPGVWSSYEQYF.

CDR3 sequence (DNA): TGTGCCAGCAGCAACAGGGTCAGGACAGATACGCAGTATTTT. It encodes CASSNRVRTDTQYF. The V call is TRBV7-9, the J call TRBJ2-3, with a weak D call TRBD1 (6 bases). Germline lookup yields CDR1 SEHNR and CDR2 FQNEAQ (reference sequence). The CDR3 sequence is 14 residues long. Trimming left V 5 bases short and J 3 bases short, with 12 bases between. Variable domain in full (rest from reference TRBV7-9 and TRBJ2-3): DTGVSQNPRHKITKRGQNVTFRCDPISEHNRLYWYRQTLGQGPEFLTYFQNEAQLEKSRLLSDRFSAERPKGSFSTLEIQRTEQGDSAMYLCASSNRVRTDTQYFGPGTRLTVL.

J is TRBJ2-1 and V is TRBV6-9; 8 bases fit TRBD2. The CDR3 sequence is 14 residues long. The J segment lost 6 bases and the V segment lost 7 bases, leaving 8 bases of the junction unmatched. Per germline, CDR1 MNHGY and CDR2 SVAAGI. In DNA form, the CDR3 reads TGTGCCAGCATCCCTGCGGGGGGACGCAATGAGCAGTTCTTC. Translating it yields CASIPAGGRNEQFF.

The V call is TRBV29-1, the J call TRBJ1-1, with a weak D call TRBD1 (6 bases). The ends were cut back, 7 bases at V and 8 bases at J, with 17 bases in the middle. Germline-derived CDR1 and CDR2 are SQVTM and ANQGSEA. This CDR3 is 12 amino acids long. The CDR3 DNA reads as TGCAGCGCGCCAATACAGGGCAGGGAAGCTTTCTTT. Its translation is CSAPIQGREAFF. The whole variable domain, remainder taken from reference TRBV29-1 and TRBJ1-1, is SAVISQKPSRDICQRGTSLTIQCQVDSQVTMMFWYRQQPGQSLTLIATANQGSEATYESGFVIDKFPISRPNLTFSTLTVSNMSPEDSSIYLCSAPIQGREAFFGQGTRLTVV.